Sequencing of this T cell receptor beta chain was carried out in a study of blood T cell repertoires in COVID-19. Study context: The United States, Italy and Spain supplied acute and convalescent COVID-19 samples. Nucleic acid was either cDNA or gDNA, and it came from T cells, B-cell-depleted T cells, or PBMCs.

V was clipped by 0 bases and J by 5 bases, with 11 bases between them. Germline loops: CDR1 SGDLS, CDR2 YYNGEE. CDR3 length: 14 amino acids. Per the original methods: Reference gene primer amplification gave estimated nucleated cell counts. Measured with immunoSEQ multiplex PCR; TCRdb has only the in-frame clones, and not every one. V and J calls plus clone size are reproduced from that table; the DNA served to infer D and trimming. The table lists about 97,000 clones, 70% to 90% of them singletons. Input material: peripheral blood. The chain couples TRBV9 to TRBJ1-2; D is uncertain. This TCR came from a man aged 50 to 60 with active COVID-19. For the CDR3, the DNA is TGTGCCAGCAGCGTAGGCGGCGGTTCATATGGCTACACCTTC. This gives the protein CASSVGGGSYGYTF. Full variable domain (remainder filled in from reference TRBV9 and TRBJ1-2): DSGVTQTPKHLITATGQRVTLRCSPRSGDLSVYWYQQSLDQGLQFLIQYYNGEERAKGNILERFSAQQFPDLHSELNLSSLELGDSALYFCASSVGGGSYGYTFGSGTRLTVV.